This T cell receptor beta chain was sequenced for a study of shared clonotypes between healthy human individuals. Replicate PCRs run on sorted subsets employed approximately 180 ng DNA, roughly 30,000 T cell genomes. TCRdb keeps only in-frame clones here, not all; method: immunoSEQ multiplex PCR. The sample has 170,000 or so clones, approximately 61% seen once. About this clone itself: Its specificity is not known.

V dropped 11 bases and J dropped 2 bases, with 13 bases sitting between them. Germline CDR1 MDHEN, CDR2 SYDVKM. This CDR3 is 12 amino acids long. Points from the study as a whole: Several donors showed sharing of approximately 5% of naive CD4 clonotypes. It was the non-shared clonotypes that had lower generation probabilities than clonotypes shared by all four donors.

CD4+ cell separation produced CD45RA+ naive and CD45RA-negative memory subsets. The sequenced material came from memory CD4+ T cells sorted from blood. Subset in this sample: CD45RA-negative fraction. This receptor was obtained from a man aged 25-45 years in good health. The chain combines TRBV28 with TRBJ2-7, with D hard to call. CDR3 residues: CASKSMAYEQYF. In DNA form, the CDR3 reads TGTGCCTCGAAGTCCATGGCCTACGAGCAGTACTTC. The whole variable domain, remainder taken from reference TRBV28 and TRBJ2-7, is DVKVTQSSRYLVKRTGEKVFLECVQDMDHENMFWYRQDPGLGLRLIYFSYDVKMKEKGDIPEGYSVSREKKERFSLILESASTNQTSMYLCASKSMAYEQYFGPGTRLTVT.